This is a list of T cell receptor beta chains from one sample in a study of beta chain features in type 1 diabetes. This table comes from immunoSEQ multiplex PCR, and its TCRdb copy is limited to in-frame clones, with some not included. The sample has almost 350,000 clones, approximately 8% seen once; the top ten hold 0.44%. The sequenced sample consisted of central memory CD4+ T cells from blood. The receptors were sampled from a woman aged 18 to 35 in good health. Each CDR3 is given with its conserved first and last residue. The D gene is left open where the match is weak. Expanded clones get a size class; other rows say once, few or many, or leave the size out.

>TRBV14|TRBD1|TRBJ1-3|many
CASSRDRGGNTIYF
TGTGCCAGCAGCCGCGACAGGGGTGGAAACACCATATATTTT
>TRBV5-1|-|TRBJ2-1|-
CASSPGGAGENNEQFF
TGCGCCAGCAGCCCCGGAGGAGCGGGTGAGAACAATGAGCAGTTCTTC
>TRBV7-9|-|TRBJ1-1|-
CASSRNDRNTEAFF
TGTGCCAGCAGCCGAAACGACAGGAACACTGAAGCTTTCTTT
>TRBV11-3|-|TRBJ2-5|once
CASSSHQETQYF
TGTGCCAGCAGCTCCCACCAAGAGACCCAGTACTTC
>TRBV6-5|TRBD1|TRBJ2-1|many
CASSYPDRGLGFF
TGTGCCAGCAGTTACCCGGACAGGGGGCTGGGGTTCTTC
>TRBV7-2|-|TRBJ1-5|few
CASSLSAASNQPQHF
TGTGCCAGCAGCTTAAGTGCAGCTAGCAATCAGCCCCAGCATTTT
>TRBV7-8|-|TRBJ2-3|-
CASSLYPVGISTDTQYF
TGTGCCAGCAGCTTATACCCCGTGGGGATTAGCACAGATACGCAGTATTTT
>TRBV27|TRBD2|TRBJ2-1|-
CASSVGTSGRSGQFF
TGTGCCAGCAGTGTAGGGACTAGCGGGAGATCGGGGCAGTTCTTC
>TRBV29-1|TRBD2|TRBJ2-3|many
CSVVIAGVQDTQYF
TGCAGCGTTGTGATAGCGGGAGTACAAGATACGCAGTATTTT
>TRBV27|-|TRBJ1-2|-
CASSRGRGRGGYTF
TGTGCCAGCAGCCGGGGGAGGGGACGAGGTGGCTACACCTTC
>TRBV7-2|-|TRBJ2-7|-
CASSLFSYEQYF
TGTGCCAGCAGCTTATTCAGCTACGAGCAGTACTTC
>TRBV5-1|-|TRBJ2-5|-
CASSGYSLQETQYF
TGCGCCAGCAGCGGTTATAGTCTTCAAGAGACCCAGTACTTC
>TRBV11-3|TRBD2|TRBJ2-5|-
CASSLGLAGVETQYF
TGTGCCAGCAGCTTGGGACTAGCGGGAGTGGAGACCCAGTACTTC
>TRBV2|-|TRBJ2-7|few
CASKGGMNNEQYF
TGTGCCAGCAAAGGCGGGATGAACAACGAGCAGTACTTC
>TRBV6-5|-|TRBJ1-1|-
CASSSRTQRGTNAFF
TGTGCCAGCAGTTCCCGGACCCAAAGGGGGACTAACGCTTTCTTT
>TRBV28|-|TRBJ2-7|many
CASNAGQSTKQYF
TGTGCCAGCAATGCTGGGCAGAGTACGAAGCAGTACTTC
>TRBV19|TRBD1|TRBJ2-1|-
CASSTGQGLDEQFF
TGTGCCAGTAGTACCGGACAGGGACTCGATGAGCAGTTCTTC
>TRBV29-1|-|TRBJ2-3|-
CSARVGDTISNTQYF
TGCAGCGCCCGGGTTGGGGATACCATCAGTAATACGCAGTATTTT
>TRBV7-2|-|TRBJ2-2|-
CASSLLGFPGELFF
TGTGCCAGCAGCTTATTGGGGTTTCCCGGGGAGCTGTTTTTT
>TRBV5-4|TRBD1|TRBJ2-2|-
CASSTVDRGTGELFF
TGTGCCAGCAGTACTGTTGACAGGGGAACCGGGGAGCTGTTTTTT
>TRBV19|-|TRBJ1-1|-
CASSIAGLYSEAFF
TGTGCCAGTAGTATAGCAGGGTTGTATTCCGAAGCTTTCTTT
>TRBV19|TRBD2|TRBJ2-1|few
CASSNSGRAAGEQFF
TGTGCCAGTAGTAACAGCGGGAGGGCGGCCGGTGAGCAGTTCTTC
>TRBV10-3|TRBD2|TRBJ2-1|few
CASASGRPSRGSYNEQFF
TGTGCCAGCGCTAGCGGGAGGCCCTCAAGGGGCTCCTACAATGAGCAGTTCTTC
>TRBV29-1|TRBD1|TRBJ1-5|few
CSVGGGTGGNQPQHF
TGCAGCGTCGGGGGGGGGACAGGTGGCAATCAGCCCCAGCATTTT
>TRBV5-1|-|TRBJ2-7|few
CASSLLQQAPYEQYF
TGCGCCAGCAGCTTGTTACAGCAAGCTCCCTACGAGCAGTACTTC
>TRBV5-6|TRBD2|TRBJ2-2|few
CASSLAGTKITGELFF
TGTGCCAGCAGCTTGGCCGGGACTAAGATAACCGGGGAGCTGTTTTTT
>TRBV6-5|-|TRBJ2-1|-
CASSYSGASYYNEQFF
TGTGCCAGCAGTTACTCGGGGGCTTCGTATTACAATGAGCAGTTCTTC
>TRBV29-1|-|TRBJ2-5|few
CSVVTGVETQYF
TGCAGCGTTGTCACGGGGGTGGAGACCCAGTACTTC
>TRBV7-3|-|TRBJ2-3|-
CASSLSRNTQYF
TGTGCCAGCAGCTTGTCCAGGAATACGCAGTATTTT
>TRBV29-1|TRBD2|TRBJ2-1|-
CSVEGGTSGRLSEQFF
TGCAGCGTTGAAGGAGGGACTAGCGGGAGACTGAGTGAGCAGTTCTTC
>TRBV19|-|TRBJ2-1|-
CASSIAASEAYNEQFF
TGTGCCAGTAGTATAGCGGCTAGCGAAGCCTACAATGAGCAGTTCTTC
>TRBV11-1|-|TRBJ2-1|few
CASSPPGLSYNEQFF
TGTGCCAGCAGCCCACCGGGACTCTCCTACAATGAGCAGTTCTTC
>TRBV7-2|-|TRBJ1-4|few
CASSMKGRPNEKLFF
TGTGCCAGCAGCATGAAGGGGAGGCCTAATGAAAAACTGTTTTTT
>TRBV6-5|TRBD2|TRBJ2-7|-
CASSYSRPGLNYEQYF
TGTGCCAGCAGTTACTCTCGACCGGGACTAAACTACGAGCAGTACTTC
>TRBV18|TRBD1|TRBJ1-1|-
CASSNDRANTEAFF
TGTGCCAGCTCAAACGACAGGGCGAACACTGAAGCTTTCTTT
>TRBV25-1|-|TRBJ2-7|-
CASSTYYEQYF
TGTGCCAGCAGTACGTATTACGAGCAGTACTTC
>TRBV4-2|TRBD1|TRBJ2-3|few
CASSLQGAITDTQYF
TGTGCCAGCAGCTTGCAGGGGGCCATCACAGATACGCAGTATTTT
>TRBV5-1|-|TRBJ2-3|-
CASRWATKTDTQYF
TGCGCCAGCAGGTGGGCTACAAAGACAGATACGCAGTATTTT
>TRBV5-6|-|TRBJ2-5|many
CASSSPGPRQETQYF
TGTGCCAGCAGCTCCCCGGGTCCTCGGCAAGAGACCCAGTACTTC
>TRBV18|TRBD1|TRBJ2-2|many
CASSGQGTGELFF
TGTGCCAGCTCTGGACAGGGTACCGGGGAGCTGTTTTTT
>TRBV6-6|TRBD2|TRBJ2-1|-
CASSYSRGRAYNEQFF
TGTGCCAGCAGTTACTCGCGCGGGAGGGCGTACAATGAGCAGTTCTTC
>TRBV5-8|-|TRBJ2-7|few
CASSFDGGAYEQYF
TGTGCCAGCAGCTTTGACGGCGGGGCCTACGAGCAGTACTTC